The 16 T cell receptor beta chains below come from one sample, sequenced in a study of T cell responses to AZD1222 COVID-19 vaccine. The assay was immunoSEQ multiplex PCR, and TCRdb's table has in-frame clones only and misses some. The sample includes about 140,000 clones, more than 80% of them seen just once. The specimen comprised peripheral blood, sampled on day 0 of AZD1222 vaccination. These receptors originate from an adult in good health.

The chain joins TRBV18 to TRBJ1-1, with 11 bases matching TRBD1. The J segment lost 7 bases and the V segment lost 3 bases, leaving 7 bases of the junction unmatched. CDR3 length equals 15 residues. The germline CDR1 and CDR2 sequences are KGHSH and LQKENI. CDR3 protein: CASSPPGQGGLEAFF. The DNA of the CDR3 is TGTGCCAGCTCACCTCCGGGACAGGGGGGACTTGAAGCTTTCTTT.

This chain joins TRBV5-4 and TRBJ2-2, with no clear D. The V end was cut by 5 bases, the J end by 10 bases, with 12 bases between. CDR1 is SGHNT and CDR2 is YYREEE in the germline V gene (reference sequence). The CDR3 covers 12 residues. The CDR3 nucleotides read TGTGCCAGCAGGCTTGAAAGATCGGAGCTGTTTTTT. Translated: CASRLERSELFF.

The rearrangement uses TRBV21-1 and TRBJ2-2; the table's D call TRBD2 went unverified against the DNA. TRBV21-1 is labeled a pseudogene. The CDR3 extends over 15 amino acids. The CDR3 sequence is CASSNLAGGTGELFF. The CDR3 DNA reads TGTGCCAGCAGCAACTTAGCGGGAGGGACCGGGGAGCTGTTTTTT.

The V and J genes are TRBV7-8 and TRBJ2-1, with 7 bases aligning to TRBD1. This CDR3 is 14 amino acids long. Per the germline V gene, CDR1 is SGHVS and CDR2 is FQNEAQ. J lost 2 bases, V lost 5 bases, and 3 bases had no gene match. Here the CDR3 DNA reads TGTGCCAGCAGCCGAGGGACAGCCTACAATGAGCAGTTCTTC. This encodes CASSRGTAYNEQFF. The variable domain in full, with the rest retrieved from reference TRBV7-8 and TRBJ2-1, is GAGVSQSPRYKVAKRGQDVALRCDPISGHVSLFWYQQALGQGPEFLTYFQNEAQLDKSGLPSDRFFAERPEGSVSTLKIQRTQQEDSAVYLCASSRGTAYNEQFFGPGTRLTVL.

This chain links TRBV6-5 with TRBJ2-2, with D perhaps TRBD2 (5 bases). Trimming stripped 4 bases from V and 2 bases from J, with 11 bases between. The CDR3 runs 15 residues. Germline V gene lookup returns CDR1 MNHEY and CDR2 SVGAGI. The CDR3 sequence: CASSWRPSNTGELFF. The CDR3 region has the DNA TGTGCCAGCAGTTGGAGGCCGTCAAACACCGGGGAGCTGTTTTTT.

The chain has TRBV4-1 and TRBJ2-1; D may be TRBD1 (6 bases). Germline V CDR1 and CDR2: MGHRA, YSYEKL. The V gene lost 6 bases and the J gene lost 4 bases, with 16 bases spanning the gap. CDR3 length equals 15 residues. Written as DNA, the CDR3 is TGCGCCAGCAGTCCCACAGGGATTAAATACAATGAGCAGTTCTTC. Translating it yields CASSPTGIKYNEQFF.

This clone was observed a single time. This chain connects TRBV4-3 to TRBJ1-1; tentative D call: TRBD1 (5 bases). Trimming removed 5 bases from V and 2 bases from J, with 9 bases in between. CDR3 size: 13 residues. Germline assignment: CDR1 LGHNA and CDR2 YSLEER. This CDR3 reads CASSAGLNTEAFF. The DNA of the CDR3 is TGCGCCAGCAGCGCAGGGTTAAACACTGAAGCTTTCTTT.

V usage is TRBV19 and J usage is TRBJ2-4, with 9 bases aligning to TRBD1. The CDR3 totals 17 residues. The V and J ends lost 5 bases and 2 bases, in that order; junction bases with no gene match: 10. Germline CDR1 reads LNHDA; CDR2 reads SQIVND (reference sequence). The CDR3 protein is CASSENTGGLSKNIQYF. CDR3 DNA: TGTGCCAGTAGTGAGAATACAGGGGGCTTATCCAAAAACATTCAGTACTTC.

This clone was seen just once. The rearrangement joins TRBV4-3 to TRBJ1-5, with D unresolved. There are 15 residues in the CDR3. The germline V gene has CDR1 LGHNA and CDR2 YSLEER. Deletions cut 1 base from V and 2 bases from J, with 9 bases between. CDR3 amino acids: CASSQVWAGNQPQHF. For the CDR3, the DNA is TGCGCCAGCAGCCAAGTATGGGCCGGCAATCAGCCCCAGCATTTT.

The chain joins TRBV5-1 to TRBJ2-7; 9 nucleotides align to TRBD2. The CDR3 has 16 amino acids. The germline V gene encodes CDR1 SGHRS and CDR2 YFSETQ. Trimming took 3 bases from V and 5 from J; bases not matched to a gene: 12. This chain's CDR3 is CASSSGSGGRADEQYF. CDR3 coding DNA: TGCGCCAGCAGCTCCGGATCGGGCGGGAGGGCGGACGAGCAGTACTTC.

This clone occurred a few times. The V and J genes are TRBV4-1 and TRBJ1-6; TRBD1 might be the D (5 bases). Germline V lookup: CDR1 MGHRA, CDR2 YSYEKL. The germline V and J ends were trimmed by 1 base and 5 bases, with 9 bases remaining between them. The CDR3 extends over 15 amino acids. The CDR3 protein is CASSQVQGHNSPLHF. The CDR3 DNA follows: TGCGCCAGCAGCCAAGTCCAGGGACATAATTCACCCCTCCACTTT.

This clone came up a few times. This rearrangement joins TRBV19 to TRBJ1-4, with 8 positions matching TRBD1. The V and J ends lost 6 bases and 0 bases, in that order; junction bases with no gene match: 12. From germline, CDR1 is LNHDA and CDR2 SQIVND (reference sequence). The CDR3 is 18 amino acids. The CDR3 DNA reads as TGTGCCAGTAGCCGCGGACAGGGCCATTCTGCAACTAATGAAAAACTGTTTTTT. This sequence encodes CASSRGQGHSATNEKLFF.

CDR3 bases: TGTGCCAGTAGTATAGGGACAGGGAACACTGAAGCTTTCTTT. Translated: CASSIGTGNTEAFF. The rearrangement links TRBV19 to TRBJ1-1; 7 bases are a match to TRBD1. In germline, CDR1 is LNHDA, CDR2 SQIVND (reference sequence). The CDR3 spans 14 residues. Losses at the gene ends were 1 base for V and 1 base for J; bases not matched to a gene: 0.

This sequence joins TRBV15 and TRBJ2-4, with D tentatively TRBD1 (5 bases). V was shortened by 2 bases and J by 0 bases, with 20 bases between the two germline ends. The germline V gene has CDR1 LNHNV and CDR2 YYDKDF (reference sequence). The length of the CDR3 is 19 residues. The DNA of the CDR3 is TGTGCCACCAGCAGATTCCCCCAGGGTGGGGAACTAGCCAAAAACATTCAGTACTTC. This codes for CATSRFPQGGELAKNIQYF.

The CDR3, as DNA: TGCGCCAGCAGCCAAGAGTCGCAGGGAGGGCGTGGAGGCTACACCTTC. Translating it yields CASSQESQGGRGGYTF. The chain recombines TRBV4-3 with TRBJ1-2; D might be TRBD1 (5 bases). CDR1 and CDR2 (germline): LGHNA, YSLEER. This CDR3 comprises 16 residues. The V end was cut by 0 bases, the J end by 8 bases, with 19 bases between.

The chain recombines TRBV2 with TRBJ1-2, with TRBD1 matching over 10 bases. V shed 6 bases and J 5 bases; nucleotides not matched to a gene: 9. This CDR3 contains 15 residues. The germline V gene encodes CDR1 SNHLY and CDR2 FYNNEI. The CDR3 spells CASRETGTGDYGYTF. The CDR3 nucleotides are TGTGCCAGCAGAGAAACCGGGACAGGGGATTATGGCTACACCTTC.